Detailed here is one T cell receptor beta chain. Its matching antigen is unknown. There were TCR beta CDR3 regions amplified from RNA transcripts. HTBI primers were the set used in a first-round RT-PCR of the TCR CDR3. MiXCR, applied by TCRdb to the multiplex PCR reads, yields one record per CDR3 protein. The sample lists fewer than 650,000 distinct CDR3 sequences, 40% to 50% occurring once. This record comes from a study of T cells in Graves' hyperthyroidism and ophthalmopathy. Study results and caveats: Researchers report that a 13 V-J model separated ophthalmopathy from stable hyperthyroidism.

The CDR3 extends over 17 amino acids. From germline, CDR1 is ENHRY and CDR2 SYGVKD. V was shortened by 2 bases and J by 0 bases, with 13 bases between the two germline ends. The clonotype originates from an adult woman with Graves' disease, either hyperthyroidism or ophthalmopathy (not recorded which). The sample comprised peripheral blood or thyroid tissue (not recorded which). This sequence joins TRBV10-3 and TRBJ2-2; D is tentatively TRBD1 or TRBD2 (6 bases each). CDR3 coding DNA: TGTGCCATCAGTGAGAGTGAGGGGGGTGCGAACACCGGGGAGCTGTTTTTT. This encodes CAISESEGGANTGELFF.